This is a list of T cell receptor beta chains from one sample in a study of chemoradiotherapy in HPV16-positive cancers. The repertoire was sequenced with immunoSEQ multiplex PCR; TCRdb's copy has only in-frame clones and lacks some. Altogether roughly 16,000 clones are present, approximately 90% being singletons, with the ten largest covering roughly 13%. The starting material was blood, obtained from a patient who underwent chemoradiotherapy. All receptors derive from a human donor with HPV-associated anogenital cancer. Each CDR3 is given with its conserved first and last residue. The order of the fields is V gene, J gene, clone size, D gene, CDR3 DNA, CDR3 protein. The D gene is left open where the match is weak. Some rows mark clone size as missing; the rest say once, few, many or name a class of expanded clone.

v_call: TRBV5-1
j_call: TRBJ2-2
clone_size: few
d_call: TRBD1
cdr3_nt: TGCGCCAGCAGCTTGGCACAGGGGGCTGGGGCCGGGGAGCTGTTTTTT
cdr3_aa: CASSLAQGAGAGELFF

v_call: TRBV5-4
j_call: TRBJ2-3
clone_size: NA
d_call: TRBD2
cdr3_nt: TGTGCCAGCAGTTCCGGACTAGCGGGGAGCACAGATACGCAGTATTTT
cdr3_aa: CASSSGLAGSTDTQYF

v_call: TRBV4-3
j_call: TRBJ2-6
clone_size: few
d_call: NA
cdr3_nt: TGCGCCAGCAGCCAAGAAGTTCTCTCTGGGGCCAACGTCCTGACTTTC
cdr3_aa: CASSQEVLSGANVLTF

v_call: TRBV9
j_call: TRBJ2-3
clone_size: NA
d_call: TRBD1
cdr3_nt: TGTGCCAGCAGCGTAGCCGAGACAGGGGGCCCAGATACGCAGTATTTT
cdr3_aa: CASSVAETGGPDTQYF

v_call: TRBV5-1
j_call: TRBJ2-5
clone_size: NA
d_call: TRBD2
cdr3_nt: TGCGCCAGCAGCTCACTAGCGGGCTTTCAAGAGACCCAGTACTTC
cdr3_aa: CASSSLAGFQETQYF

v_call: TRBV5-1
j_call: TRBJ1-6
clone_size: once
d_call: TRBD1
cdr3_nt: TGCGCCAGCAGCTTGCTGGGACAGGGGGATTCACCCCTCCACTTT
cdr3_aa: CASSLLGQGDSPLHF

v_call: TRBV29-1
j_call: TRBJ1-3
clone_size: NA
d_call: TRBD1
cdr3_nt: TGCAGCGTTGGGGACAGCAACTCTGGAAACACCATATATTTT
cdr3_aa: CSVGDSNSGNTIYF

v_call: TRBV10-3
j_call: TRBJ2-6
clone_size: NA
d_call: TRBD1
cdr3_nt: TGTGCCATCAGTTCCGGGACAGGGACTTCTGGGGCCAACGTCCTGACTTTC
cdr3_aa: CAISSGTGTSGANVLTF

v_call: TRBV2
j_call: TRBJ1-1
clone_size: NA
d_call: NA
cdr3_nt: TGTGCCACCGCCGATTTGAACACTGAAGCTTTCTTT
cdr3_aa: CATADLNTEAFF

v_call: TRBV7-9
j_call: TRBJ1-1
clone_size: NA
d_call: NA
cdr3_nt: TGTGCCAGCAGCTCCGAGACGGGGACTGAAGCTTTCTTT
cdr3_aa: CASSSETGTEAFF

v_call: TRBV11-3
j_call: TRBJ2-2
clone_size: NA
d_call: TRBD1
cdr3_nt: TGTGCCAGCAGCTTGTCCCGGGACAGGGGCGGCACCGGGGAGCTGTTTTTT
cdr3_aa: CASSLSRDRGGTGELFF

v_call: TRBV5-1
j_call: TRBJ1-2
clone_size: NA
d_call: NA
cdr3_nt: TGCGCCAGCAGCCAGGGACTCGGGAACGTGTATGGCTACACCTTC
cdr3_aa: CASSQGLGNVYGYTF

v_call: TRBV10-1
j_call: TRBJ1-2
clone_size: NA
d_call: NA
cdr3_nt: TGCGCCAGCAGTGAGTCGGCGGGGGTCAACGATGGCTACACCTTC
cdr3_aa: CASSESAGVNDGYTF

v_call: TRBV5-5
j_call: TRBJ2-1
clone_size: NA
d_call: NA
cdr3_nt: TGTGCCAGCAGCTCCCTGCCGGAGAGTAAGCAGTTCTTC
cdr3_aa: CASSSLPESKQFF

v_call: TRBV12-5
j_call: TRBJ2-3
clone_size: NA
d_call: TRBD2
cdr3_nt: TGTGCTAGTGGTAATAGCGGGAGCACAGATACGCAGTATTTT
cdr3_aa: CASGNSGSTDTQYF

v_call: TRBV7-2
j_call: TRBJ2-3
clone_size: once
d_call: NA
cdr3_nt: TGTGCCAGCAGCTCCCGGGCGGGTCGCACAGATACGCAGTATTTT
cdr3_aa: CASSSRAGRTDTQYF

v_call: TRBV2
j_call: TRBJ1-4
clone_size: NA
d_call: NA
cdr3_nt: TGTGCCAGCAGTGGGTTTGGAGGAATCCAAGAAAAACTGTTTTTT
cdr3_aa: CASSGFGGIQEKLFF

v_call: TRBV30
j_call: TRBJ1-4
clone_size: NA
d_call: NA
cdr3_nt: TGTGCCTGGAGTTTTGGGACATCCATAGGCTCGAGGGAAAAACTGTTTTTT
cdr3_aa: CAWSFGTSIGSREKLFF

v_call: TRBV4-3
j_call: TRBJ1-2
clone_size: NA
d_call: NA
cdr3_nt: TGCGCCAGCAGCCACTGGACAGACGACTATGGCTACACCTTC
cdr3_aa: CASSHWTDDYGYTF

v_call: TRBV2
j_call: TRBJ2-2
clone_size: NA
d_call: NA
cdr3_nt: TGTGCCAGCAGTGAAAATGTGAGGGCGACTAGACCCGGGGAGCTGTTTTTT
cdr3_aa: CASSENVRATRPGELFF

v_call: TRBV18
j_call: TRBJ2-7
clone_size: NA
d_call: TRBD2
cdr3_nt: TGTGCCAGCTCACCGGGCGGGGGGGCCTACGAGCAGTACTTC
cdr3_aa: CASSPGGGAYEQYF

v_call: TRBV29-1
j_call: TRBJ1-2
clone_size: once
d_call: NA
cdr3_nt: TGCAGCGTTAATACCCCCCAGGCCATTCTAGGGGGCTACACCTTC
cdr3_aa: CSVNTPQAILGGYTF

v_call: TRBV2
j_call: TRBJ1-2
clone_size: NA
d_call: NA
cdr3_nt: TGTGCCAGCAGTGAATTCGGGAACACTGGTGGCTACACCTTC
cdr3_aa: CASSEFGNTGGYTF

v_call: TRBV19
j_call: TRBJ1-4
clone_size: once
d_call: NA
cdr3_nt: TGTGCTACTAGGCGGGACACTGAAAAACTGTTTTTT
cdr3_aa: CATRRDTEKLFF

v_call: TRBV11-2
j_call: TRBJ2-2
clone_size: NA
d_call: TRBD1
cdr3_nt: TGTGCCAGCAGCTTCACAGGGGGAGTCACCGGGGAGCTGTTTTTT
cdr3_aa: CASSFTGGVTGELFF

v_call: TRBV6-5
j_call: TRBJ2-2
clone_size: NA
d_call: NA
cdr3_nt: TGTGCCAGCAGTCCAAGTGGGGGAACCGGGGAGCTGTTTTTT
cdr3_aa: CASSPSGGTGELFF

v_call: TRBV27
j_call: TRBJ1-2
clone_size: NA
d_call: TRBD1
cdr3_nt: TGTGCCAGCAGTTCAAAACGGGACAGGGGGTCTATCAACTATGGCTACACCTTC
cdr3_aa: CASSSKRDRGSINYGYTF

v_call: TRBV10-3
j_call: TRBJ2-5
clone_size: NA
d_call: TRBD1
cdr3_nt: TGTGCCATCAGGGACAGGGGAGAGACCCAGTACTTC
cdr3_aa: CAIRDRGETQYF

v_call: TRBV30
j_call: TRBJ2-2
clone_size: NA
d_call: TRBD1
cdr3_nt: TGTGCCTGGAGCGGGACAGGGAACACCGGGGAGCTGTTTTTT
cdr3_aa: CAWSGTGNTGELFF

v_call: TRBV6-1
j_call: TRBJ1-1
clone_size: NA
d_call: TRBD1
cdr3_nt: TGTGCCAGCTCCAGAACAGGGGAAGGGGCTGAAGCTTTCTTT
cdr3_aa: CASSRTGEGAEAFF

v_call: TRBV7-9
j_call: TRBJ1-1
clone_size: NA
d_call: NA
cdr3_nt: TGTGCCAGCAGCTTAGCGCTCAGTAACACTGAAGCTTTCTTT
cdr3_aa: CASSLALSNTEAFF

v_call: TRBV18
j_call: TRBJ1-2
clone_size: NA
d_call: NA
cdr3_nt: TGTGCCAGCTCACCTCCAGGGTACTATGGCTACACCTTC
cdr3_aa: CASSPPGYYGYTF

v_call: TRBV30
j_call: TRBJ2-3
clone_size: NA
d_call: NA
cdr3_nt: TGTGCCTGGAGTGTATCCGGGACCGTGTCTCATACGCAGTATTTT
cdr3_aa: CAWSVSGTVSHTQYF

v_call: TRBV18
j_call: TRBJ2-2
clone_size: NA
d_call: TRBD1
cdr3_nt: TGTGCCAGCTCACCCCTATCCGGGACAGGCTCCGGGGAGCTGTTTTTT
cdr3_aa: CASSPLSGTGSGELFF

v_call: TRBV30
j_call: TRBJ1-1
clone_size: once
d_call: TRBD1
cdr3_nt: TGTGCCTGGAACGGAAGAACAGGGGAGTATTCTAGCGCTGAAGCTTTCTTT
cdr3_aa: CAWNGRTGEYSSAEAFF

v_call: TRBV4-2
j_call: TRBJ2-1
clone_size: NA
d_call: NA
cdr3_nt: TGTGCCAGCAGCCAAGGTCACCTCTACAATGAGCAGTTCTTC
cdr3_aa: CASSQGHLYNEQFF

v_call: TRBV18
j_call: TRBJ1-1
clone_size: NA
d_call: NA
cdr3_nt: TGTGCCAGCTCACCAGGGGGAAGAGGAACTGAAGCTTTCTTT
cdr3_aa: CASSPGGRGTEAFF

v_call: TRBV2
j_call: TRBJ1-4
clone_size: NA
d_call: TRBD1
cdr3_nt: TGTGCCAGCACCGACAGGGGACGTGAAAAACTGTTTTTT
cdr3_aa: CASTDRGREKLFF

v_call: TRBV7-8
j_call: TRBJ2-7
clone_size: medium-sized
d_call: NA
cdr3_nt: TGTGCCAGCAGCTTAGTCGAGGGGAGCTCCTACGAGCAGTACTTC
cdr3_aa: CASSLVEGSSYEQYF

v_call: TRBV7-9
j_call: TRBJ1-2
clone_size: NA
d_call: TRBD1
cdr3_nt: TGTGCCAGCAGCTTTGGGGACAGGGTAAGAAGTGGCTACACCTTC
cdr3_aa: CASSFGDRVRSGYTF

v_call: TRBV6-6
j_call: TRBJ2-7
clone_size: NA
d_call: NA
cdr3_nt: TGTGCCAGCACCGGACTGACAGGAGGGTACGAGCAGTACTTC
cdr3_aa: CASTGLTGGYEQYF

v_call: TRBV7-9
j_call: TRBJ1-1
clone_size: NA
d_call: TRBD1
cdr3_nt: TGTGCCAGCAGTGGAGACAGGGCCATTCTGCTCGGTGAAGCTTTCTTT
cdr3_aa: CASSGDRAILLGEAFF

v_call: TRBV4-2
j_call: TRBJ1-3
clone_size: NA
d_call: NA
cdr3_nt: TGTGCCAGCAGCCTGTCCGGAGGGGACTCTGGAAACACCATATATTTT
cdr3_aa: CASSLSGGDSGNTIYF

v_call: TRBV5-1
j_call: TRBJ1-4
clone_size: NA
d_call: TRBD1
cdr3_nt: TGCGCCAGCAGCTTGGGGACAGGGCTTGGTGAAAAACTGTTTTTT
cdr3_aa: CASSLGTGLGEKLFF

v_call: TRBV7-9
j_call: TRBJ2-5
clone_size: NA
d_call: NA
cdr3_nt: TGTGCCAGCAGCAGACTCCCCCAGGGATCCGGAGAGACCCAGTACTTC
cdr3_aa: CASSRLPQGSGETQYF

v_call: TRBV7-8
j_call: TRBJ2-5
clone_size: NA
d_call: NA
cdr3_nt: TGTGCCAGCAGCCTTAGACTCACCGGGGAGACCCAGTACTTC
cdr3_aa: CASSLRLTGETQYF

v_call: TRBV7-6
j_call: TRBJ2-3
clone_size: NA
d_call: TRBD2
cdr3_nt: TGTGCCAGCAGCCGACTAGCGGGGGGTAGCACAGATACGCAGTATTTT
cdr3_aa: CASSRLAGGSTDTQYF

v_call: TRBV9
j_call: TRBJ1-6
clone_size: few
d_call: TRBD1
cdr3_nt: TGTGCCAGCAGCGTTAGGGAGGGACAGGGCGCACCCCTCCACTTT
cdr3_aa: CASSVREGQGAPLHF

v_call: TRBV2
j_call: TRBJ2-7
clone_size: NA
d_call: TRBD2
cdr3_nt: TGTGCCAGCAGCGACTTTGTGACTAGCGGGGGGTACTTC
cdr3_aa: CASSDFVTSGGYF

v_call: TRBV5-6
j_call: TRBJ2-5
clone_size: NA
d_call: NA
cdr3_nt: TGTGCCAGCAGCGGGGCCGGACAGCAAGAGACCCAGTACTTC
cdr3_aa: CASSGAGQQETQYF

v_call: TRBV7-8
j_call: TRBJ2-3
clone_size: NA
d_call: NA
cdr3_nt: TGTGCCAGCAGCCCCAGCACAGATACGCAGTATTTT
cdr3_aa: CASSPSTDTQYF

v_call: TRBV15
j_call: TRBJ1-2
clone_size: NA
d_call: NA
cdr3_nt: TGTGCCACCAGCAGAGAACAAGTCTATGGCTACACCTTC
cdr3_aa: CATSREQVYGYTF

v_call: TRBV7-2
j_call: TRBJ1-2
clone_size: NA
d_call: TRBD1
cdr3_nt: TGTGCCAGCAGCGTTAACAGGGGCACCTATGGCTACACCTTC
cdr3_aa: CASSVNRGTYGYTF

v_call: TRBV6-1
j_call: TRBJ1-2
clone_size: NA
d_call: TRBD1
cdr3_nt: TGTGCCAGCAGTGACTCGGGACAGATCTATGGCTACACCTTC
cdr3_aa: CASSDSGQIYGYTF

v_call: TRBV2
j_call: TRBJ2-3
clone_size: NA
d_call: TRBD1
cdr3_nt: TGTGCCAGCAGCCCTCAGGGGGTGGGCACAGATACGCAGTATTTT
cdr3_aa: CASSPQGVGTDTQYF

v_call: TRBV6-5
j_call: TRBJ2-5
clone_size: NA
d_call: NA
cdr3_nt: TGTGCCAGCAAAAAGTCCTTCCTTCAAGAGACCCAGTACTTC
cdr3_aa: CASKKSFLQETQYF

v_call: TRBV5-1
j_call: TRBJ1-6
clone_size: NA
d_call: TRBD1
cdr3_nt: TGCGCCAGCAGCTCAACCGGACAGGGGTATTCACCCCTCCACTTT
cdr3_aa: CASSSTGQGYSPLHF

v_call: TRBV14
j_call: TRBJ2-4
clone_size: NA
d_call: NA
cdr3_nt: TGTGCCAGCAGCCCCCGGGGCGGGACAGTGGGAAACATTCAGTACTTC
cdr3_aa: CASSPRGGTVGNIQYF

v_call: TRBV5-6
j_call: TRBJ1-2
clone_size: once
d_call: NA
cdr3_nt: TGTGCCAGCAGCCCCGGTGGACAGTACGGCTACACCTTC
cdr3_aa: CASSPGGQYGYTF

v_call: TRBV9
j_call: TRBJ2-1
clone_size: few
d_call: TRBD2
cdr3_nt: TGTGCCAGCAGCGTTACTAGCGGGCTGAACAATGAGCAGTTCTTC
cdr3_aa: CASSVTSGLNNEQFF